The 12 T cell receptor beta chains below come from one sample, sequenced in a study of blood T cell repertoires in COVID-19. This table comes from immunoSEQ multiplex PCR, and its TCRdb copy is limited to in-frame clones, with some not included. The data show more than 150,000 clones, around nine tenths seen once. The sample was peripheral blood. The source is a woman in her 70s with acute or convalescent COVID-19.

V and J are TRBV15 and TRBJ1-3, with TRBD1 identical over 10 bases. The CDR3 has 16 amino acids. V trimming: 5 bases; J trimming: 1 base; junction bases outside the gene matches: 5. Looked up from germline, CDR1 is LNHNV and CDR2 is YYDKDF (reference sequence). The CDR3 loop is CATSGDRGQSGNTIYF. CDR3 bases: TGTGCCACCAGCGGGGACAGGGGCCAGTCTGGAAACACCATATATTTT.

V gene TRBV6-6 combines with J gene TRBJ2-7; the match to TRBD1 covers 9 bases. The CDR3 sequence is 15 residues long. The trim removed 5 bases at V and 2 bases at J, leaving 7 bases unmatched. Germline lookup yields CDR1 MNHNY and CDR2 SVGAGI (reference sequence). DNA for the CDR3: TGTGCCAGCAGTCCATCCGGGACAGGGACCTACGAGCAGTACGTC. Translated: CASSPSGTGTYEQYV.

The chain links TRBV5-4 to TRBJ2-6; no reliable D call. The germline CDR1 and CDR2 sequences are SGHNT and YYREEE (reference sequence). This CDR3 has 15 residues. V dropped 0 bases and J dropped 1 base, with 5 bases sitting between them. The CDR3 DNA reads TGTGCCAGCAGCTTGGCCTTTTCTGGGGCCAACGTCCTGACTTTC. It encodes CASSLAFSGANVLTF.

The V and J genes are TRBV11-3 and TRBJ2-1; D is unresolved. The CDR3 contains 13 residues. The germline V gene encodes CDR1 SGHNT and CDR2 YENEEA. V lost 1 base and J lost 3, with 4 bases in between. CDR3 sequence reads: CASSLGGYNEQFF. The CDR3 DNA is TGTGCCAGCAGCTTAGGAGGCTACAATGAGCAGTTCTTC.

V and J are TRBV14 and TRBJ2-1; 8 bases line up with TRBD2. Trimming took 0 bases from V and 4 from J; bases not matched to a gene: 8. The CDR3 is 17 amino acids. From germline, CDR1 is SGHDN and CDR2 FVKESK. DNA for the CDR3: TGTGCCAGCAGCCAAGATAGACCCCGGGGGGGTTACAATGAGCAGTTCTTC. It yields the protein CASSQDRPRGGYNEQFF.

CDR3 sequence (DNA): TGTGCCAGCAGGAAGGGGGGGGGATCACCCCTCCACTTT. Translation gives CASRKGGGSPLHF. This chain joins TRBV27 and TRBJ1-6; D is possibly TRBD1 (6 bases). V was trimmed by 6 bases and J by 10 bases, leaving 13 bases between them. Germline assignment: CDR1 MNHEY and CDR2 SMNVEV (reference sequence). The CDR3 is 13 amino acids.

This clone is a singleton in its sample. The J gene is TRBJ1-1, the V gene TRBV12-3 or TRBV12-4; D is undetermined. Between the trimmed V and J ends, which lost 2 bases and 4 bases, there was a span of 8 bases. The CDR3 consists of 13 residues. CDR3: CASSLRESTEAFF. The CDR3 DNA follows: TGTGCCAGCAGTTTAAGGGAGAGCACTGAAGCTTTCTTT.

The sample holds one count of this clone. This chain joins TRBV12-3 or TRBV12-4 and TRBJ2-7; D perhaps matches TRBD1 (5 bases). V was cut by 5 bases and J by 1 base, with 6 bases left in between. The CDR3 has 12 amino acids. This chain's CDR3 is CASSAGSYEQYV. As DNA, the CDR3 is TGTGCCAGCAGTGCAGGGTCCTACGAGCAGTACGTC.

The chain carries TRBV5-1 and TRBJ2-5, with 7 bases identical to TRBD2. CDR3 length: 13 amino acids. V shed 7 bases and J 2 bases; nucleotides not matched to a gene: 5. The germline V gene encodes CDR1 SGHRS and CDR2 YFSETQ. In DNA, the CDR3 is TGCGCCAGCGGGACGGGGGGACAAGAGACCCAGTACTTC. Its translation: CASGTGGQETQYF.

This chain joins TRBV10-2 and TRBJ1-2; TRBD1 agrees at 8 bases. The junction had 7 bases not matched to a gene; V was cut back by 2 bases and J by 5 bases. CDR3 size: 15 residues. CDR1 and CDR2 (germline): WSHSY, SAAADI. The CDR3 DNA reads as TGCGCCAGCAGTGAGATGGACAGGGCGCGTTATGGCTACACCTTC. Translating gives CASSEMDRARYGYTF.

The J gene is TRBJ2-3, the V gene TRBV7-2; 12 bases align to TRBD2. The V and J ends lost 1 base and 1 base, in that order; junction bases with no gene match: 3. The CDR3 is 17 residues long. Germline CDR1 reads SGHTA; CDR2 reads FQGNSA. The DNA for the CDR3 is TGTGCCAGCAGCTTAGGACTAGCGGGGGTTCGCACAGATACGCAGTATTTT. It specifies CASSLGLAGVRTDTQYF.

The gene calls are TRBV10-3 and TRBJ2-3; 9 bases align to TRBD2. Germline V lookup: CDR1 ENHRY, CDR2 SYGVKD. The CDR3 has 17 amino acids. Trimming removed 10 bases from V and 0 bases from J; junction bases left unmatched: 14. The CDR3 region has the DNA TGTGCCACCATGGGGCGGGGGGGCGGTACTAGCACAGATACGCAGTATTTT. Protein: CATMGRGGGTSTDTQYF.